A single sample is the source of the 18 T cell receptor beta chains below, sequenced in a study of sequential checkpoint blockade in melanoma. Specified treatment: randomized to nivolumab then ipilimumab (arm A) or the reverse (arm B). Profiling relied on immunoSEQ multiplex PCR, and the TCRdb table lists in-frame clones only, not all of them. This sample has around 16,000 clones, with around 94% found just once. Sample: CD8+ T cells sorted from blood (inferred from file names), taken from a patient given nivolumab and ipilimumab in sequence. The origin of the receptors is a human donor with melanoma.

The chain carries TRBV18 and TRBJ1-1; D is unresolved. The germline V gene encodes CDR1 KGHSH and CDR2 LQKENI. The CDR3 consists of 12 residues. Trimming removed 2 bases at V and 3 bases at J, with 4 bases between. CDR3 loop: CASSPLDTEAFF. CDR3 nucleotide sequence: TGTGCCAGCTCACCATTAGACACTGAAGCTTTCTTT.

This clone was counted once. The gene calls are TRBV6-5 and TRBJ1-1; D call uncertain. The CDR3 runs to 13 residues. Germline V gene lookup returns CDR1 MNHEY and CDR2 SVGAGI. V lost 8 bases to trimming and J lost 3 bases, with 13 bases between them. CDR3 sequence (DNA): TGTGCCAGCCTGGGTTTTGAGGACACTGAAGCTTTCTTT. Its translation is CASLGFEDTEAFF.

This clone has just one count. The CDR3 reads CASSGATNSPLHF. CDR3 DNA: TGTGCCAGCAGTGGGGCTACCAATTCACCCCTCCACTTT. The rearrangement links TRBV27 to TRBJ1-6; a weak D match, TRBD1 (5 bases). Germline-derived CDR1 and CDR2 are MNHEY and SMNVEV (reference sequence). The germline V and J ends were trimmed by 5 bases and 7 bases, with 9 bases remaining between them. This CDR3 is 13 amino acids long.

The chain carries TRBV4-1 and TRBJ2-7; D not certain. Per germline, CDR1 MGHRA and CDR2 YSYEKL. V lost 1 base and J 1 base, leaving 11 bases between the germline ends. The CDR3 loop spans 15 amino acids. CDR3 sequence reads: CASSQGAGPSYEQYV. The CDR3 nucleotides are TGCGCCAGCAGCCAAGGCGCAGGTCCTTCCTACGAGCAGTACGTC.

The V gene is TRBV9, the J gene TRBJ2-1; D is uncertain. The CDR3 has 16 amino acids. Trimming removed 4 bases at V and 0 bases at J, with 14 bases between. In germline, CDR1 is SGDLS, CDR2 YYNGEE. This CDR3 is CASSLTRLSSYNEQFF. The CDR3, as DNA: TGTGCCAGCAGCTTAACGCGGCTGAGCTCCTACAATGAGCAGTTCTTC. The full variable domain, its missing parts supplied by reference TRBV9 and TRBJ2-1, is DSGVTQTPKHLITATGQRVTLRCSPRSGDLSVYWYQQSLDQGLQFLIQYYNGEERAKGNILERFSAQQFPDLHSELNLSSLELGDSALYFCASSLTRLSSYNEQFFGPGTRLTVL.

J is TRBJ2-7 and V is TRBV27, with 8 nucleotides matching TRBD2. This CDR3 is built from 14 residues. Trimming removed 4 bases from V and 2 bases from J; junction bases left unmatched: 4. The germline V gene encodes CDR1 MNHEY and CDR2 SMNVEV (reference sequence). CDR3 region: CASSSGLATYEQYF. The CDR3 DNA reads TGTGCCAGCAGTTCTGGACTAGCTACCTACGAGCAGTACTTC.

The rearrangement joins TRBV28 to TRBJ1-2; the D is unclear. Germline V gives CDR1 MDHEN, CDR2 SYDVKM. The CDR3 totals 14 residues. V lost 7 bases and J 4 bases, leaving 16 bases between the germline ends. The CDR3 coding sequence is TGTGCCAGCAATATTCAGGCGTCTGGCTATGGCTACACCTTC. This translates into CASNIQASGYGYTF.

This chain joins TRBV28 and TRBJ1-1; 7 bases line up with TRBD1. Trimming took 7 bases from V and 4 from J; bases not matched to a gene: 6. The germline gives CDR1 MDHEN, CDR2 SYDVKM. The CDR3 runs to 13 residues. In DNA form, the CDR3 reads TGTGCCAGCAAGATGTCAGGGGGCACTGAAGCTTTCTTT. Translating it yields CASKMSGGTEAFF.

In DNA form, the CDR3 reads TGTGCCAGCAGCTCAGTACGGGACAGGGTACACTATGGCTACACCTTC. Translated: CASSSVRDRVHYGYTF. The chain couples TRBV27 to TRBJ1-2; TRBD1 aligns across 9 bases. The V and J ends lost 6 bases and 3 bases, in that order; junction bases with no gene match: 11. The CDR3 totals 16 residues. The V gene's germline CDR1 is MNHEY and CDR2 SMNVEV (reference sequence).

CDR3 nucleotides: TGTGCCAGCAGTTTTGTCGGGGTAGCGGGATTAACCTACGAGCAGTACTTC. The encoded protein is CASSFVGVAGLTYEQYF. The rearrangement links TRBV28 to TRBJ2-7, with 8 bases lining up with TRBD2. The junction had 12 bases not matched to a gene; V was cut back by 3 bases and J by 2 bases. Germline CDR1 is MDHEN and CDR2 is SYDVKM. This CDR3 is built from 17 residues.

This rearrangement joins TRBV15 to TRBJ2-5; D is undetermined. The J call may be mistaken, given a closer DNA end match to TRBJ2-7. Germline V gene lookup returns CDR1 LNHNV and CDR2 YYDKDF (reference sequence). This CDR3 is 14 amino acids long. CDR3 region: CATSRVEHSYEQYF. DNA for the CDR3: TGTGCCACCAGCAGAGTCGAGCACTCCTACGAGCAGTACTTC.

The CDR3 spells CASSQTGGSYNEQFF. In DNA form, the CDR3 reads TGTGCCAGCAGCCAGACAGGGGGATCCTACAATGAGCAGTTCTTC. The rearrangement links TRBV11-3 to TRBJ2-1, with 9 positions matching TRBD1. Unmatched junction bases numbered 3, after V lost 5 bases and J lost 1 base. Germline loops: CDR1 SGHNT, CDR2 YENEEA. This CDR3 spans 15 amino acids. Based on the CDR3 plus reference TRBV11-3 and TRBJ2-1, the full variable domain is EAGVVQSPRYKIIEKKQPVAFWCNPISGHNTLYWYLQNLGQGPELLIRYENEEAVDDSQLPKDRFSAERLKGVDSTLKIQPAELGDSAVYLCASSQTGGSYNEQFFGPGTRLTVL.

The genes are TRBV28 and TRBJ2-7; 8 positions match TRBD1. This CDR3 has 15 residues. V was pared by 1 base and J by 3 bases, with 5 bases of the junction left unmatched. The V gene's germline CDR1 is MDHEN and CDR2 SYDVKM. Here the CDR3 DNA reads TGTGCCAGCAGTTTATTGGAGACAGGGGACTACGAGCAGTACTTC. It encodes CASSLLETGDYEQYF. The full variable domain, with the rest looked up from reference TRBV28 and TRBJ2-7, is DVKVTQSSRYLVKRTGEKVFLECVQDMDHENMFWYRQDPGLGLRLIYFSYDVKMKEKGDIPEGYSVSREKKERFSLILESASTNQTSMYLCASSLLETGDYEQYFGPGTRLTVT.

CDR3 DNA: TGTGCCAGCAGCCCACTTTCTTGGAGTTTGCCCCCCCCGGTACTAAATGAAAAACTGTTTTTT. It is translated as CASSPLSWSLPPPVLNEKLFF. The chain combines TRBV7-3 with TRBJ1-4; D unresolved. This CDR3 spans 21 amino acids. The V gene's germline CDR1 is SGHTA and CDR2 FQGTGA. V was pared by 5 bases and J by 5 bases, with 33 bases between.

This chain uses TRBV4-3 with TRBJ1-1; D is ambiguous. The CDR3 covers 17 residues. From germline, CDR1 is LGHNA and CDR2 YSLEER. V was shortened by 0 bases and J by 1 base, with 15 bases between the two germline ends. The DNA of the CDR3 is TGCGCCAGCAGCCAAGATCGGAGTCTGATCGGGAACACTGAAGCTTTCTTT. This codes for CASSQDRSLIGNTEAFF.

This clone was seen once. This chain uses TRBV7-2 with TRBJ2-7; 8 positions match TRBD1. V dropped 5 bases and J dropped 1; count of bases not matched to a gene: 4. The CDR3 loop spans 14 amino acids. In germline, CDR1 is SGHTA, CDR2 FQGNSA. CDR3 sequence (DNA): TGTGCCAGCAGCCCGTGGGACAGGTCCTACGAGCAGTACTTC. Translated, it gives CASSPWDRSYEQYF.

The chain combines TRBV19 with TRBJ2-7; the match to TRBD2 covers 9 bases. V trimming: 5 bases; J trimming: 4 bases; junction bases outside the gene matches: 9. The CDR3 totals 15 residues. Germline V gene sequence: CDR1 LNHDA, CDR2 SQIVND (reference sequence). The CDR3, as DNA: TGTGCCAGTAGTTATTATAGCGGGAGTGCATACGAGCAGTACTTC. Translated: CASSYYSGSAYEQYF.

The CDR3, as DNA: TGCGCCAGCAGCCCAAGATCCGGGACAGGTCGGAACACTGAAGCTTTCTTT. Translating it yields CASSPRSGTGRNTEAFF. V gene TRBV4-1 combines with J gene TRBJ1-1; 8 nucleotides align to TRBD1. V gave up 4 bases and J gave up 1 base; unmatched junction bases: 11. The CDR3 covers 17 residues. Germline V gene sequence: CDR1 MGHRA, CDR2 YSYEKL.